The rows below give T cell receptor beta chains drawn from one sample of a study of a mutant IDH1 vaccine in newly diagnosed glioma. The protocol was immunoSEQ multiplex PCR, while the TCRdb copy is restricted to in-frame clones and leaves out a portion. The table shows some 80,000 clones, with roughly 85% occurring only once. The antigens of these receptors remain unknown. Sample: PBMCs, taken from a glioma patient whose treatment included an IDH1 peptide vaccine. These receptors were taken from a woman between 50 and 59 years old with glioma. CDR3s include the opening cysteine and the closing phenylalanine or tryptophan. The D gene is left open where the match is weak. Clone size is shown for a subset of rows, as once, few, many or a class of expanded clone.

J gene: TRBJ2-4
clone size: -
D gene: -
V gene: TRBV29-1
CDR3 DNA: TGCAGCGTTGTACACATAGACATTCAGTACTTC
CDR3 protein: CSVVHIDIQYF

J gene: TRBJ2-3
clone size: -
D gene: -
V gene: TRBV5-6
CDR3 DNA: TGTGCCAGCAAGCCACTAGGAAGCACAGATACGCAGTATTTT
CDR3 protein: CASKPLGSTDTQYF

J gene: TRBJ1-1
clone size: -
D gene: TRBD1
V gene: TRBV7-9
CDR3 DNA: TGTGCCAGCAGCTCCTACACAGGGGGGGACACTGAAGCTTTCTTT
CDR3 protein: CASSSYTGGDTEAFF

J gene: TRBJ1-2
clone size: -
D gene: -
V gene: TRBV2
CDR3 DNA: TGTGCCACCTTCCTAGAGGGGGACTATGGCTACACCTTC
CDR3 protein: CATFLEGDYGYTF

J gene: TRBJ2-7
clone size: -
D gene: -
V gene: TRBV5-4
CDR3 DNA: TGTGCCAGCAGCCCGACTGGTAGCTCCTACGAGCAGTACTTC
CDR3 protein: CASSPTGSSYEQYF

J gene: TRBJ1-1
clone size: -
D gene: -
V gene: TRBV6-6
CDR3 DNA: TGTGCCAGCGGACTCGGACAAAACACTGAAGCTTTCTTT
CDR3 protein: CASGLGQNTEAFF

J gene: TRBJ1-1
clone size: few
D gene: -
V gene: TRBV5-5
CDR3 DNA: TGTGCCAGCAGCCGAACAGGTCCGGCGGTCACTGAAGCTTTCTTT
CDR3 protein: CASSRTGPAVTEAFF

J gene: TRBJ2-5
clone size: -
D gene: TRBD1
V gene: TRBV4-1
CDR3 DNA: TGCGCCAGCAGCCAAGGGACAGGGGGCCTTTGGACCCAGTACTTC
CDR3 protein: CASSQGTGGLWTQYF

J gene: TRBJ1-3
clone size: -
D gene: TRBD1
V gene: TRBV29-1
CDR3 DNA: TGCAGCGTATCCGGGACAGGGAGAAACACCATATATTTT
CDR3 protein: CSVSGTGRNTIYF

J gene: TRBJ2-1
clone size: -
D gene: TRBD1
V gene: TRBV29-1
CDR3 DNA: TGCAGCGTTGAAGAGGTTCGGTGGACAGGGTCCTACAATGAGCAGTTCTTC
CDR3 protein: CSVEEVRWTGSYNEQFF

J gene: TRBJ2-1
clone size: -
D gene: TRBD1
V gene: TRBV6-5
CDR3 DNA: TGTGCCAGCAGTTCACAGGGGAATGAGCAGTTCTTC
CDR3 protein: CASSSQGNEQFF

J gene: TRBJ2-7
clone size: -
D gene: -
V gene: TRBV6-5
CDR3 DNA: TGTGCCAGCAGTTACACAGGGAAGGGGTCCTACGAGCAGTACTTC
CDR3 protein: CASSYTGKGSYEQYF

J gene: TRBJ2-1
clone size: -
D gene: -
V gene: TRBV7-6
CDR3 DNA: TGTGCCAGCAGCTTTGCTTTCTACAATGAGCAGTTCTTC
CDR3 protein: CASSFAFYNEQFF

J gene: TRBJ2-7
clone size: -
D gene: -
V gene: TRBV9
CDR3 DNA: TGTGCCAGCAGCCCCAGCTCGACGGACTCCTACGAGCAGTACTTC
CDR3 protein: CASSPSSTDSYEQYF

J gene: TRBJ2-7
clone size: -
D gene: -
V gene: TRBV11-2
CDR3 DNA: TGTGCCAGCAGCTTAGGGGGGGGGACAGCCTTCTACGAGCAGTACTTC
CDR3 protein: CASSLGGGTAFYEQYF

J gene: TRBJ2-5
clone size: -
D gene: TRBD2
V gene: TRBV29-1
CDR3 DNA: TGCAGCGTTGACACTAGCGGCCAAGAGACCCAGTACTTC
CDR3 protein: CSVDTSGQETQYF

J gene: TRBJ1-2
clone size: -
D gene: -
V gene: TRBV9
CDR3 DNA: TGTGCCAGCAGCGTAGGGGGCGGGTCTAACTATGGCTACACCTTC
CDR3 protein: CASSVGGGSNYGYTF

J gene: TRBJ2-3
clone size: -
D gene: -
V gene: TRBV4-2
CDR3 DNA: TGTGCCAGCAGTCAAGGTCGGGCAGGACTTCTCACAGATACGCAGTATTTT
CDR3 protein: CASSQGRAGLLTDTQYF

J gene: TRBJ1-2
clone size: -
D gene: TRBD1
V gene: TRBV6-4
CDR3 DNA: TGTGCCAGCAGTGAAGGGACAGGCTATGGCTACACCTTC
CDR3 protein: CASSEGTGYGYTF

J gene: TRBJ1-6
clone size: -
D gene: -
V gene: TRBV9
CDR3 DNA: TGTGCCAGCAGCGTAGGACAGTTTACGGCCCTCCACTTT
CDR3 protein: CASSVGQFTALHF

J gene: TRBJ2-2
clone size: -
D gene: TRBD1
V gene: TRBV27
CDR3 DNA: TGTGCCAGCAGTTCCCTTGGGACAGGGGGTCCCGGGGAGCTGTTTTTT
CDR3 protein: CASSSLGTGGPGELFF

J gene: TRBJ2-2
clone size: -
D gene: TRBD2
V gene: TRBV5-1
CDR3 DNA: TGCGCCAGCAGCCGACTAGCGGGAGGGACCGGGGAGCTGTTTTTT
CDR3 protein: CASSRLAGGTGELFF

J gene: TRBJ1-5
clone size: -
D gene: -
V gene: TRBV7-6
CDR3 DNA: TGTGCCAGCAGCTTAGGGGGGTTAGGGAATCAGCCCCAGCATTTT
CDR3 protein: CASSLGGLGNQPQHF

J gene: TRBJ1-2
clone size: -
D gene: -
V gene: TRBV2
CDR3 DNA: TGTGCCAGCAGTGAGAATGGCTACACCTTC
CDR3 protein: CASSENGYTF

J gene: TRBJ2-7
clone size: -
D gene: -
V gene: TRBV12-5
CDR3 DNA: TGTGCTAGTGGTTTGGTACATCCCAACAGCCTATACGAGCAGTACTTC
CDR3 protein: CASGLVHPNSLYEQYF

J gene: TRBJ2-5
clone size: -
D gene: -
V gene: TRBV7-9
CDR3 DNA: TGTGCCAGCAGCGGACTACAGGGGAGGGTAGCCCCCAGAGAGACCCAGTACTTC
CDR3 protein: CASSGLQGRVAPRETQYF

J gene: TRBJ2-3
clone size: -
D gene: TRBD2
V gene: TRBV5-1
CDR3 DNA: TGCGCCAGCAGCTTGGATACAGCGGGAGGGAGCGCAGATACGCAGTATTTT
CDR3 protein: CASSLDTAGGSADTQYF

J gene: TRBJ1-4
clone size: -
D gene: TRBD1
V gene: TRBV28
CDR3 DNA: TGTGCCAGCAGTGAACGACAGGGACGAGGGGAAAAACTGTTTTTT
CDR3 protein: CASSERQGRGEKLFF

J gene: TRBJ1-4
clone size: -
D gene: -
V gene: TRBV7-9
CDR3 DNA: TGTGCCAGCAGCGAAACTGCGAGGCAGGTTAATGAAAAACTGTTTTTT
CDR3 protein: CASSETARQVNEKLFF

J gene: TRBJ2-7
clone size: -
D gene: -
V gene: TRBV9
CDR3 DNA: TGTGCCAGCAGCGTAGAGGGAGGGGGGGCAGGCGTGTACGAGCAGTACTTC
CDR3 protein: CASSVEGGGAGVYEQYF

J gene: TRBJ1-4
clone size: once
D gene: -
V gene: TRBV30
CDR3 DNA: TGTGCCTGGAGCATCCTCCAGGGGCCAGGGGAAAAACTGTTTTTT
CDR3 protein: CAWSILQGPGEKLFF

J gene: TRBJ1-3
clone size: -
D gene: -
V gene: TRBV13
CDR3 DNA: TGTGCCAGCAGCTACTACCGGGACGGTCCCCAAGGCAACACCATATATTTT
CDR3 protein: CASSYYRDGPQGNTIYF

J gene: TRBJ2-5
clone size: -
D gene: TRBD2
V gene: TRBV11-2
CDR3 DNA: TGTGCCAGCATCACCGGGACTAGCGGGGCCCAAGAGACCCAGTACTTC
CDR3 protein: CASITGTSGAQETQYF

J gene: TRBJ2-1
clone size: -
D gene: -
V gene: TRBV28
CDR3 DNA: TGTGCCAGCAATAATATTGGGACTTTCTCCTACAATGAGCAGTTCTTC
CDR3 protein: CASNNIGTFSYNEQFF

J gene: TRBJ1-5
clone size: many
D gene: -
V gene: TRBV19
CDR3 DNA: TGTGCCAGTAGTATAGGTTATCGGAGGCAGCCCCAGCATTTT
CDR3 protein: CASSIGYRRQPQHF

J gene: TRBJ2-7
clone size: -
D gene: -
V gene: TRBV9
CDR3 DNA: TGTGCCAGCAGCCCCCACATGGATTGGGGGAGTCTAGGCGAGCAGTACTTC
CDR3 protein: CASSPHMDWGSLGEQYF

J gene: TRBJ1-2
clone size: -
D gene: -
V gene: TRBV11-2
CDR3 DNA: TGTGCCAGCTCCACGTGGACCTATGGCTACACCTTC
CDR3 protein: CASSTWTYGYTF

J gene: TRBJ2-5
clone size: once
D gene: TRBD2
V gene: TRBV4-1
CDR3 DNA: TGCGCCAGCAGTCTAGCGGGACCAGGGGAGACCCAGTACTTC
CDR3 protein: CASSLAGPGETQYF

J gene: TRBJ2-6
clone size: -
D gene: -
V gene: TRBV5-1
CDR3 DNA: TGCGCCAGCAGTCCTGCAGCGCTCTCTGGGGCCAACGTCCTGACTTTC
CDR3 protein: CASSPAALSGANVLTF

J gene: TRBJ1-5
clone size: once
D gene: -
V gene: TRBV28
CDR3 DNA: TGTGCCAGCAGTTCCGGACAGCCCGGGTGGCAGCCCCAGCATTTT
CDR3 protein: CASSSGQPGWQPQHF

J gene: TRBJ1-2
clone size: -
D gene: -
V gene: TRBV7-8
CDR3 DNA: TGTGCCAGCAGCCTATCCGGGACATTCTATGGCTACACCTTC
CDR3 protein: CASSLSGTFYGYTF

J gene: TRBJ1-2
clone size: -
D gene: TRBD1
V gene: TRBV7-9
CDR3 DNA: TGTGCCAGCAGCTTCCCGGGACAGGCGAATAACTATGGCTACACCTTC
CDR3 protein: CASSFPGQANNYGYTF

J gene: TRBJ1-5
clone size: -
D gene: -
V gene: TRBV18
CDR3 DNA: TGTGCCAGCTCACCCAACGAGGGGCGTCAGCCCCAGCATTTT
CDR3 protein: CASSPNEGRQPQHF

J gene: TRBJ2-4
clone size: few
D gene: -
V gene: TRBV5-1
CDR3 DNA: TGCGCCAGCAGCTTGGTGGGGGAGAACATTCAGTACTTC
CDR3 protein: CASSLVGENIQYF

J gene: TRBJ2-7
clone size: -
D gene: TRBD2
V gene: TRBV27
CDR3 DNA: TGTGCCAGCAGTCCCATGGCGGGGGGCTCTCGCGAGCAGTACTTC
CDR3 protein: CASSPMAGGSREQYF

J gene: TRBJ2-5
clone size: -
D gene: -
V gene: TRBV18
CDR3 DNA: TGTGCCAGCTCTCCGGGGGGCGAGACCCAGTACTTC
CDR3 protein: CASSPGGETQYF

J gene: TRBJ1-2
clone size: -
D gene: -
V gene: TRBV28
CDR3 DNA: TGTGCCAGCAGGCGGACATCCGTACCATATGGCTACACCTTC
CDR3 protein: CASRRTSVPYGYTF

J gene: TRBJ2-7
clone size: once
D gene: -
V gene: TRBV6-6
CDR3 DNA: TGTGCCAGCAGTTCCCATGCAGGGGAGCAGTACTTC
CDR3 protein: CASSSHAGEQYF

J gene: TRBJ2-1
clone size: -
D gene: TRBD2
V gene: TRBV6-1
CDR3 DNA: TGTGCCAGCAGTCCTAGCGGTCCCACCTACAATGAGCAGTTCTTC
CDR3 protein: CASSPSGPTYNEQFF

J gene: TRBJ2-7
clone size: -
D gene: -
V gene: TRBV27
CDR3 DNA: TGTGCCAGCAGTCCAGGCACTAGCCGGAGCTCCTACGAGCAGTACTTC
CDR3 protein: CASSPGTSRSSYEQYF

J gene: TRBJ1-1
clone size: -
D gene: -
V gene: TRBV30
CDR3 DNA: TGTGCCTGGAGTGGCCAGGGCTACACTGAAGCTTTCTTT
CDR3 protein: CAWSGQGYTEAFF

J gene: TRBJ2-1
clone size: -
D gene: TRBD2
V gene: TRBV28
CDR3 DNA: TGTGCCAGCTGGAGGGCGGGAGCGGGCTCCTACAATGAGCAGTTCTTC
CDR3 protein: CASWRAGAGSYNEQFF

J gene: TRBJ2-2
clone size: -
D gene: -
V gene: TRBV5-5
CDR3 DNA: TGTGCCACCTGGAACACCGGGGAGCTGTTTTTT
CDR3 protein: CATWNTGELFF

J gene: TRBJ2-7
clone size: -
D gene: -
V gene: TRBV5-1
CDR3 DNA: TGCGCCAGCAGCTTACAGAGGAGCTCCTACGAGCAGTACTTC
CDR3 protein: CASSLQRSSYEQYF

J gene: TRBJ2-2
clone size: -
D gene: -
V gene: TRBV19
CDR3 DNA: TGTGCCAGTAGTCCGACAGGGAACACCGGGGAGCTGTTTTTT
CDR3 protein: CASSPTGNTGELFF